Listed here are 16 T cell receptor beta chains from one sample, sequenced in a study of human T cells and chemical hapten exposure. The time point denotes: patch test 2, 6 weeks after DPC sensitization. The treatment was: therapeutic diphenylcyclopropenone sensitization with weekly scalp DPC. TCRdb used MiXCR to reprocess the RACE reads, holding one entry per CDR3 protein. There are more than 90,000 distinct CDR3 sequences in the sample; over 9.5% occur only once, and 2.5% to 4% lies in the top ten. Sequencing used whole blood, obtained in connection with sensitization to the hapten diphenylcyclopropenone (DPC). The origin of the receptors is a middle-aged woman with alopecia areata. Some clones in this sample may be carry-over from other donors' samples.

This clonotype has more than one count but fewer than ten. V is TRBV6-5 and J is TRBJ1-1; possibly TRBD1 for D (6 bases). The ends were cut back, 2 bases at V and 2 bases at J, with 9 bases in the middle. Germline CDR1 reads MNHEY; CDR2 reads SVGAGI. The CDR3 is 14 residues long. The CDR3 loop reads CASSYGGLNTEAFF. DNA for the CDR3: TGTGCCAGCAGTTACGGGGGGCTTAACACTGAAGCTTTCTTT.

This chain connects TRBV5-5 to TRBJ1-1, with D perhaps TRBD1 (6 bases). Trimming removed 2 bases at V and 1 base at J, with 12 bases between. The germline V gene has CDR1 SGHKS and CDR2 YYEKEE (reference sequence). The CDR3 sequence is 15 residues long. The CDR3 spells CASSFAGAGNTEAFF. CDR3 sequence (DNA): TGTGCCAGCAGCTTTGCAGGGGCGGGGAACACTGAAGCTTTCTTT.

This clonotype was seen a handful of times. J is TRBJ2-7 and V is TRBV7-3, with no clear D. Between the trimmed V and J ends, which lost 0 bases and 7 bases, there was a span of 10 bases. CDR3 size: 13 residues. CDR1 SGHTA and CDR2 FQGTGA come from the germline V gene. DNA for the CDR3: TGTGCCAGCAGCTTAACCCCAGGCAAAGAGCAGTACTTC. Translation: CASSLTPGKEQYF.

This clonotype was counted at least ten times. V usage is TRBV6-4 and J usage is TRBJ2-7; TRBD1 or TRBD2 may be the D gene (7 bases each). Trimming took 5 bases from V and 2 from J, leaving 16 bases between them. The CDR3 has 15 amino acids. Germline V lookup: CDR1 MRHNA, CDR2 SNTAGT. CDR3 region: CASSPEAGQTYEQYF. Here the CDR3 DNA reads TGTGCCAGCAGTCCCGAAGCGGGACAGACCTACGAGCAGTACTTC.

In the case of this clonotype: It may be a read error: a sequence one base away is much more abundant. The chain combines TRBV4-2 with TRBJ2-3; D is uncertain. Germline assignment: CDR1 LGHNA and CDR2 YNFKEQ. The CDR3 runs to 15 residues. The CDR3, as DNA: TGTGCCAGCAGCCCGGACCCTCCAAACACAGATTCGCAGTATTTT. It yields the protein CASSPDPPNTDSQYF.

This clonotype appeared a few times. The V gene is TRBV6-5, the J gene TRBJ2-3; TRBD2 is a possible D gene (6 bases). This CDR3 has 15 amino acids. Germline CDR1 MNHEY, CDR2 SVGAGI. Trimming took off 2 bases at V and 0 bases at J, with 9 bases between the two ends. The CDR3, as DNA: TGTGCCAGCAGTTACGGCGGAGGGAGCACAGATACGCAGTATTTT. Translation gives CASSYGGGSTDTQYF.

This clonotype was seen only a few times. The rearrangement links TRBV12-3 or TRBV12-4 to TRBJ2-2, with D uncertain. V was shortened by 5 bases and J by 0 bases, with 4 bases between the two germline ends. The CDR3 contains 13 residues. CDR3 region: CASSHTNTGELFF. CDR3 DNA: TGTGCCAGCAGTCATACGAACACCGGGGAGCTGTTTTTT.

In its sample, this clonotype was seen many times. This rearrangement joins TRBV2 to TRBJ1-4; D is uncertain. The V end was cut by 1 base, the J end by 7 bases, with 13 bases between. This CDR3 comprises 15 residues. The germline CDR1 and CDR2 sequences are SNHLY and FYNNEI. CDR3 loop: CASSEVLMGREKLFF. CDR3 coding DNA: TGTGCCAGCAGTGAAGTGTTGATGGGCCGTGAAAAACTGTTTTTT.

This clonotype was seen at least ten times. This chain joins TRBV6-2 or TRBV6-3 and TRBJ1-5, with 7 bases aligning to TRBD1. Trimming at V came to 8 bases and at J to 0 bases, leaving 7 bases not matched to a gene. Germline CDR1 MNHEY, CDR2 SVGEGT. The CDR3 length is 15 residues. This chain's CDR3 is CASGSRDSSNQPQHF. CDR3 DNA: TGTGCCAGCGGATCCCGGGACAGTAGCAATCAGCCCCAGCATTTT.

This clonotype was seen a few times. V and J are TRBV7-9 and TRBJ1-6; TRBD1 aligns across 12 bases. The CDR3 is 15 residues long. J lost 10 bases, V lost 5 bases, and 6 bases had no gene match. CDR1 and CDR2 from the germline V gene are SEHNR and FQNEAQ (reference sequence). CDR3 bases: TGTGCCAGCAGCCCCGAAGGGACAGGGGGCTCACCCCTCCACTTT. Protein sequence: CASSPEGTGGSPLHF. Full variable domain (outside the CDR3, taken from reference TRBV7-9 and TRBJ1-6): DTGVSQNPRHKITKRGQNVTFRCDPISEHNRLYWYRQTLGQGPEFLTYFQNEAQLEKSRLLSDRFSAERPKGSFSTLEIQRTEQGDSAMYLCASSPEGTGGSPLHFGNGTRLTVT.

The sample holds a few counts of this clonotype. Its ends do not fully match the called genes, so a read error is possible. The chain has TRBV6-5 and TRBJ2-7, with D unresolved. CDR1 MNHEY and CDR2 SVGAGI come from the germline V gene. The length of the CDR3 is 11 residues. The CDR3 nucleotides are TGTGCCAGCACCCTCTCCAACGAGCAGTACTTC. It encodes CASTLSNEQYF.

This clonotype occurred many times. V is TRBV20-1 and J is TRBJ2-3; 11 bases line up with TRBD2. V dropped 3 bases and J dropped 5; count of bases not matched to a gene: 19. Germline V gene lookup returns CDR1 DFQATT and CDR2 SNEGSKA (reference sequence). This CDR3 contains 19 residues. The CDR3 loop is CSARESGLAGGPRGDTQYF. CDR3 nucleotide sequence: TGCAGTGCTAGGGAATCGGGTCTAGCGGGAGGCCCGCGGGGAGATACGCAGTATTTT.

This clonotype was counted at least ten times. The chain employs TRBV7-8 and TRBJ2-3; 9 bases line up with TRBD2. V was clipped by 0 bases and J by 1 base; unmatched bases: 2. The germline V gene encodes CDR1 SGHVS and CDR2 FQNEAQ. This CDR3 region has 16 residues. The CDR3 region is CASSLAGGRGTDTQYF. CDR3 nucleotides: TGTGCCAGCAGCTTAGCCGGCGGGAGGGGCACAGATACGCAGTATTTT.

This clonotype was counted ten times or more. The chain is built from TRBV14 and TRBJ1-1; D is undetermined. Germline loops: CDR1 SGHDN, CDR2 FVKESK. CDR3 length equals 15 residues. Trimming pared 4 bases from V and 4 bases from J, leaving 16 bases between. CDR3 amino acids: CASSLGGGLGTEAFF. Here the CDR3 DNA reads TGTGCCAGCAGCCTTGGTGGAGGGTTAGGCACTGAAGCTTTCTTT.

This sequence joins TRBV15 and TRBJ1-5, with a possible D match to TRBD1 (5 bases). V was clipped by 0 bases and J by 7 bases, with 13 bases between them. Per germline, CDR1 LNHNV and CDR2 YYDKDF (reference sequence). This CDR3 contains 15 residues. The chain's CDR3 is CATSRDQQARQPQHF. CDR3 sequence (DNA): TGTGCCACCAGCAGAGATCAACAGGCACGACAGCCCCAGCATTTT.

The sample holds a few counts of this clonotype. The V gene is TRBV11-2, the J gene TRBJ2-3; 13 positions match TRBD2. The CDR3 extends over 18 amino acids. The J segment lost 1 base and the V segment lost 5 bases, leaving 9 bases of the junction unmatched. Per germline, CDR1 SGHAT and CDR2 FQNNGV. The CDR3, as DNA: TGTGCCAGCAGCGAGGGACTAGCGGGGCCACGAGGCACAGATACGCAGTATTTT. Residues: CASSEGLAGPRGTDTQYF.